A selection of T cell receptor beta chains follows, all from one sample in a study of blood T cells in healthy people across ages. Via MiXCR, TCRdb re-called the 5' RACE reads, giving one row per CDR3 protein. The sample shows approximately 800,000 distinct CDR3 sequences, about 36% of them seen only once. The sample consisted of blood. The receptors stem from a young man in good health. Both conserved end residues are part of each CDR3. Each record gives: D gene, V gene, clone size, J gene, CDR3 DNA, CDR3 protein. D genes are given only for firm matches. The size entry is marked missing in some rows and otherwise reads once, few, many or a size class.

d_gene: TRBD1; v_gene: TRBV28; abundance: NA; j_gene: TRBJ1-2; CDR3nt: TGTGCCAGCAACCGGGACAGGGCTCGGGGTGGCTACACCTTC; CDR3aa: CASNRDRARGGYTF
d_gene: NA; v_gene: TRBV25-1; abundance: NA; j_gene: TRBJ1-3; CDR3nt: TGTGCCAGCAGTGATCGGTACTCTGGAAACACCATATATTTT; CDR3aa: CASSDRYSGNTIYF
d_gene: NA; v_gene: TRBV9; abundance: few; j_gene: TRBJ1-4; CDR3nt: TGTGCCAGCAGCCCCCAAGGAGCGATTGCAACTAATGAAAAACTGTTTTTT; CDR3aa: CASSPQGAIATNEKLFF
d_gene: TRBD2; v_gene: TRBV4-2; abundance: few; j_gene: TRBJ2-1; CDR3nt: TGTGCCAGCAGCCAGTATCCGGGACTAAACAATGAGCAGTTCTTC; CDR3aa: CASSQYPGLNNEQFF
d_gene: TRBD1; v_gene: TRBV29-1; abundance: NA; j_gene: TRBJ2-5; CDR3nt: TGCAGCGTGACAGGGGGCGCAGAGACCCAGTACTTC; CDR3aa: CSVTGGAETQYF
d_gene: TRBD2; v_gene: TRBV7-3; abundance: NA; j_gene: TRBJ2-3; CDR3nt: TGTGCCAGCAGCTTAACTTTGCGGGGGGCCGTAGATACGCAGTATTTT; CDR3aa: CASSLTLRGAVDTQYF
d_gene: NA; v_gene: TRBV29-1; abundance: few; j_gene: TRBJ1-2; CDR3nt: TGCAGCGCAGGGGAAGACTATGGCTACACCTTC; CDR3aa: CSAGEDYGYTF
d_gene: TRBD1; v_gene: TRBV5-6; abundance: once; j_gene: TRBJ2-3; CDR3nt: TGTGCCAGCAGCACCCCGGACAGGCAATCAGATACGCAGTATTTT; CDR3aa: CASSTPDRQSDTQYF
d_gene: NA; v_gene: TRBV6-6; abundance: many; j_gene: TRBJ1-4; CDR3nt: TGTGCCAGCAGTTACTCGGGTGAAAAACTGTTTTTT; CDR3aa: CASSYSGEKLFF
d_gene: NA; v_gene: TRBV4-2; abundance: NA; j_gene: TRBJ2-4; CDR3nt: TGTGCCAGCAGCGAGGGTGTCTGGGAATTAGTCAAAAACAGTCAGTACTTC; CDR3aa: CASSEGVWELVKNSQYF
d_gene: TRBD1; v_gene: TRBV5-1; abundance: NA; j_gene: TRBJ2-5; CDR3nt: TGCGCCAGCAGCAAGCGACAGGGGGAAGAGACCCAGTACTTC; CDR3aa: CASSKRQGEETQYF
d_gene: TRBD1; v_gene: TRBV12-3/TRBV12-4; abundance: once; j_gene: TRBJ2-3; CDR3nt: TGTGCCAGCAGAACCGGGACAGGGGTAGCAGATGCGCAGTATTTT; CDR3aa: CASRTGTGVADAQYF
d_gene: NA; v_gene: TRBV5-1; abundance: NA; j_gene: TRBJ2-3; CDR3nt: TGCGCCAGCAGCTCTAGAGCTAGCACAGATACGCAGTATTTT; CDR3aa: CASSSRASTDTQYF
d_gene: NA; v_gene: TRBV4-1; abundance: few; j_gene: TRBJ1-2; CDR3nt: TGCGCCAGCAGCCAAGTGTGGCAGGGGACCTATGGCTACACCTTC; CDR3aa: CASSQVWQGTYGYTF
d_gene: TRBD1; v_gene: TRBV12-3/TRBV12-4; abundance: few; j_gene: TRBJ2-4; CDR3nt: TGTGCCAGCACCCAACAGGGGGCTGGTTACATTCAGTACTTC; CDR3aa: CASTQQGAGYIQYF
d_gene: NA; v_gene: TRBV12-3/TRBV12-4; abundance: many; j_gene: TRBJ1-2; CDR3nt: TGTGCCAGCAGTCCCCCTGGGGGACCTGGGTATGGCTACACCTTC; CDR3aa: CASSPPGGPGYGYTF
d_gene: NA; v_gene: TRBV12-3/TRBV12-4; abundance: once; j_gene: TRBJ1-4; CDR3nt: TGTGCCAACAATCGGGACGGGAATGAAAAACTGTTTTTT; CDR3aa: CANNRDGNEKLFF
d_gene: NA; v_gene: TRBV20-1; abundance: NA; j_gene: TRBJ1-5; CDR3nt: TGCAGTGCTAGAGATATCGACAGGAGCTTCAATCAGCCCCAGCATTTT; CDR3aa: CSARDIDRSFNQPQHF
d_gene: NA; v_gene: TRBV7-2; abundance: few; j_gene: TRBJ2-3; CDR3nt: TGTGCCAGCAGCTTCTTACGAGATACGCAGTATTTT; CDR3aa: CASSFLRDTQYF
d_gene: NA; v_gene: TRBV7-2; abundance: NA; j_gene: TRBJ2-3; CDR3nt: TGTGCCAGCAGCTTAAACGAGGGGTTGGCAGATACGCAGTATTTT; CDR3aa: CASSLNEGLADTQYF
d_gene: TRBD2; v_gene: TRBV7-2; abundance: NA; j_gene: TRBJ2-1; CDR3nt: TGTGCCAGCAGCCGCCGAGGGCGGGGGTCCTACAATGAGCAGTTCTTC; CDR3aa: CASSRRGRGSYNEQFF
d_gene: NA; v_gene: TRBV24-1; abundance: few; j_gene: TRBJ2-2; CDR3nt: TGTGCCACCAGTGATACCGCCTCTATGAACACCGGGGAGCTGTTTTTT; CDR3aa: CATSDTASMNTGELFF
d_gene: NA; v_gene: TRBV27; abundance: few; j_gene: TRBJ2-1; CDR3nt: TGTGCCAGCAGTTTATTAGCAGGGCCCTACAATGAGCAGTTCTTC; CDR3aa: CASSLLAGPYNEQFF
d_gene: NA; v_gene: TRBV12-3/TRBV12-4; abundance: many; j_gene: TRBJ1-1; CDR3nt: TGTGCCAGCAGGATACAGGGCGGCACTGAAGCTTTCTTT; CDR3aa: CASRIQGGTEAFF
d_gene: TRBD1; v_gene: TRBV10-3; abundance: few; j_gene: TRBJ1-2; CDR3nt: TGTGCCATCAGAGGGACAGCCGATTATAACTATGGCTACACCTTC; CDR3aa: CAIRGTADYNYGYTF
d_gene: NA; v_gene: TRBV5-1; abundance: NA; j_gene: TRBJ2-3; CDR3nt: TGCGCCAGCAACCTAGGACAGAGCACAGATACGCAGTATTTT; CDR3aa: CASNLGQSTDTQYF
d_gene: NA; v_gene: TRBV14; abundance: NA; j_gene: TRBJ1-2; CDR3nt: TGTGCCAGCAGCCAAGAGGCTGGGGGGAGGTATGGCTATGGCTACACCTTC; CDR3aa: CASSQEAGGRYGYGYTF
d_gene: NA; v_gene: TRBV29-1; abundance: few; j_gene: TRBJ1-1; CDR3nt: TGCAGCGCCCGACCGGGTATGAACACTGAAGCTTTCTTT; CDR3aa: CSARPGMNTEAFF
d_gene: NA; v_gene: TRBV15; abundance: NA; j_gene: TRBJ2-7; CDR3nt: TGTGCCACCAGCGGAGAAGTTGGACTGGACTACGAGCAGTACTTC; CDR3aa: CATSGEVGLDYEQYF
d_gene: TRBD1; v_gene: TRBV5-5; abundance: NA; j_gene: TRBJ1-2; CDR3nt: TGTGCCAGCAGCTCCGAACAGGGGGCCCTGTGTGGCTACACCTTC; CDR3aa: CASSSEQGALCGYTF
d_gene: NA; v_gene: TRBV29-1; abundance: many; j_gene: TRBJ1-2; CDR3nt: TGCAGCGTTGAACTTGAAGCCTATGGCTACACCTTC; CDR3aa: CSVELEAYGYTF
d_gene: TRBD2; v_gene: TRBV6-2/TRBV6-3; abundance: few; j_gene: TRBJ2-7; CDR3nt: TGTGCCAGCAGTTACCCCCGGGGGAGCGGGGGGTCCCTCCCTGGCGAGCAGTACTTC; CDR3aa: CASSYPRGSGGSLPGEQYF